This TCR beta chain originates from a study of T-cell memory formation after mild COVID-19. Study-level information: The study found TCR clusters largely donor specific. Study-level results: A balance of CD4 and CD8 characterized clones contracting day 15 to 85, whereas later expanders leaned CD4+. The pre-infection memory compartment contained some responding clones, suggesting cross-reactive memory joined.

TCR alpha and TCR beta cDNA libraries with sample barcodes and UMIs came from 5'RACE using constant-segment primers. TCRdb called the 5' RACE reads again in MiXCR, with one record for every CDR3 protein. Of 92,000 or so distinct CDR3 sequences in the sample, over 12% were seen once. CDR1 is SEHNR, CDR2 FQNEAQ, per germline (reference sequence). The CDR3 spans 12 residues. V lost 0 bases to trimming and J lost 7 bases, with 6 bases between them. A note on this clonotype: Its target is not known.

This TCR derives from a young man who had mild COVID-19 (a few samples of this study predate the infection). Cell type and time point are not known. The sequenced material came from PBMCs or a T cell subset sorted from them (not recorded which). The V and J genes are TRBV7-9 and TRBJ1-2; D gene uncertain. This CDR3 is CASSLAGFGYTF. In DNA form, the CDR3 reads TGTGCCAGCAGCTTAGCTGGGTTTGGCTACACCTTC.